This T cell receptor beta chain is drawn from a study of cytomegalovirus exposure and HLA in healthy donors (dated by TCRdb to 2015 to 2018). Looking at the study overall: According to an earlier analysis of a few hundred of the donors, about 179 million T cells yielded roughly 110 million unique TCR beta sequences and about 280 Gb of sequence data. An early release that covered roughly 600 HLA-typed donors contained approximately 300 gigabases of sequencing data and some 87 million unique TCR sequences. Of the 398 genotyped donors, about 80% fell in the genetic ancestry cluster associated with self-reported Caucasian donors. The study aimed to test whether signatures of past pathogen exposure could be identified by cataloging public T cell receptors. The T cell repertoires of several hundred subjects were profiled by immunosequencing and related to cytomegalovirus serostatus. A separate validation cohort of more than 100 different subjects was used in addition to the approximately 670-subject first cohort. To predict cytomegalovirus infection status, the study brought together high-throughput TCR immunosequencing, statistical association of individual TCRs with disease status, and machine learning. A later analysis re-analyzed previously published TCR beta repertoires from roughly 630 donors and added high-resolution HLA genotyping to study TCR occurrence patterns. In the later analysis, no new phenotypic data were used to find candidate immune exposures; instead, reliance was placed on TCR beta sequences and their occurrence across donors. An earlier analysis of 587 of the donors applied high-throughput TCR beta sequencing to assess whether each TCR beta V gene segment acted as functional or pseudogenic. Donor age, sex, ethnicity and CMV serostatus were compiled alongside the repertoire data. Genome-wide SNP genotypes for about 65% of the roughly 670 donors were used in a later genetic analysis, which treated that subset as a discovery cohort. Every discovery cohort repertoire had been produced on one sequencing platform. HLA typing covered class I and class II loci at four-digit resolution. Typing coverage varied by locus: about 629-630 donors for A, B, C, DRB1 and DQB1; roughly 510 for DQA1; approximately 570 for DPA1; around 490 for DPB1. Because of strong linkage in the cohort, four to six DR-DQ haplotypes were treated as single units for association and clustering. On average, over 200,000 unique TCR beta nucleotide sequences were sequenced per donor among some 420 genotyped donors of the cohort, with about 17% of those sequences being non-productive. Results and caveats for the whole study, not just this receptor: It was suggested by the authors that the approach could potentially be generalized to other disease states and immunological phenotypes. Because HLA typing was unavailable for some donors at each locus, only the typed subset was used in association tests. Because the 87-base-pair reads could not distinguish some IMGT-functional V segments, including TRBV6-2 and TRBV6-3, those segments were excluded. For the cohort, immune exposure information was limited to CMV serostatus. In both the original and validation cohorts, the classifier was reported to diagnose cytomegalovirus status with high specificity and sensitivity. A cluster of highly shared sequence variants was judged likely to represent a technical artifact of the sequencing pipeline. Over 15 rarely observed V segments, including chromosome 9 orphons, were excluded from the earlier analysis of some 590 of the donors because counts were too low. Most CMV-associated TCR beta chains appeared to be HLA-restricted in a later analysis, and the HLA associations seemed to be driven largely by CMV exposure. In an earlier analysis of about 550 of the donors, most TCR beta V segments were observed in productive rearrangements about 87% or about 30% of the time, broadly matching IMGT annotations. In a later analysis, the rate of TCR association differed among HLA loci, with DRB1 alleles having the most associated TCRs and HLA-C alleles having the fewest. The cohort was sequenced for TCR beta chains only, and without alpha or paired-chain data the features that could be detected were limited. V-gene and J-gene trimming of TCR beta chains was associated with a missense DCLRE1C variant in a later genetic analysis, and the association was replicated in an independent cohort. While some public TCRs were present in many individuals, most TCR sequences turned up only very rarely across donors. In the study, some 160 TCR beta chains were listed as associated with cytomegalovirus. Compared with the roughly 710-donor mean, donors in an Asian-associated ancestry cluster had fewer N-insertions in productive TCRs, according to a later genetic analysis. According to a later analysis, parvovirus B19, influenza, CMV and Epstein-Barr virus appeared linked to several top co-occurrence clusters. When HLA alleles, especially DR and DQ, strongly co-occurred, TCR associations were difficult to assign to individual alleles. Specific HLA alleles were associated with roughly 17,000 TCR beta sequences at a false discovery rate of 0.05 in a later analysis. Sequencing depth was assumed to be roughly uniform across donors in the presence/absence analyses, though that assumption may not hold. Linkage disequilibrium might explain the correlated functional status among segregating V segments, but an unknown experimental factor could not be excluded. A few of the identified cytomegalovirus-associated TCR beta chains were confirmed in vitro to be specific for cytomegalovirus antigens. In a later analysis, HLA-associated TCR beta chains showed more clonal expansion and lower generation probabilities than non-associated chains that were equally common. A further reported finding was that TCR beta sequences accurately predicted the HLA-A and HLA-B alleles for most subjects in the first cohort.

The cohort comprised fewer than 700 healthy bone marrow donors. At the time of sampling, all cohort members were nominally healthy, though unrecorded immune exposures were likely present. The donor was CMV seropositive and belonged to the group of around 300 seropositive cohort members. A peripheral blood sample was provided by each donor, and peripheral blood mononuclear cells were used for TCR beta sequencing. Genomic DNA extraction from the blood cell samples was performed with the Qiagen DNeasy Blood Extraction Kit. Receptor libraries were prepared by the immunoSEQ multiplex PCR assay. For the multiplex PCR, a mixture combining 60 forward primers for TCR Vbeta segments and 13 reverse primers for TCR Jbeta segments was used. The CDR3 region of rearranged TCR beta genes was amplified from genomic DNA by a multiplex PCR assay. The Illumina HiSeq System was used to sequence the amplified TCR beta libraries as 87-base-pair reads. Concerning the study's data processing: A later analysis tallied 75 million to 95 million unique TCR beta chains across the approximately 670 repertoires, and some 10 million of those chains were shared by two or more donors. A nearest-neighbor algorithm error-corrected the raw reads and collapsed the reads into unique sequences, merging closely related sequences to remove PCR and sequencing errors. To assign V, D and J gene segments, CDR3 sequences were aligned to IMGT reference sequences. For a sequence to be retained, at least a six-nucleotide match to both a V gene segment and a J gene segment was required. Rearrangements were called productive when the CDR3 lacked stop codons and stayed in frame with V and J; all others were non-productive. Following IMGT convention, CDR3 was defined as the stretch from the second conserved V-encoded cysteine to the conserved J-encoded phenylalanine. The earlier analysis of 500 to 750 of the donors excluded any sequence lacking an unambiguous match to a single V gene segment. In an earlier analysis of several hundred of the donors, V segments were called functional above 56.7% productive rearrangements and were called segregating when the between-donor standard deviation exceeded 5%. To diagnose cytomegalovirus status from the catalog of TCR beta chain sequences, a statistical classification framework was built. A later analysis assigned V and J genes by comparing TCR nucleotide sequences with IMGT/GENE-DB human TR gene sequences. A later analysis assigned CDR3 sequences and most-parsimonious VDJ recombination scenarios with the TCRdist pipeline. In a later analysis, each TCR beta chain was defined by its CDR3 amino acid sequence together with its V-gene family, and reads lacking a unique V-gene family were excluded. A later analysis removed 500 to 650 highly shared, low-generation-probability nucleotide sequences to deal with suspected cross-contamination and a sequencing artifact. In a later analysis, a clonal expansion index was calculated for each public chain from normalized within-repertoire ranks of inferred template counts. In a later analysis, generation probabilities were computed using a VDJ recombination model fitted to out-of-frame rearrangements, and the results were checked against IGoR. In a later analysis, hypergeometric tests were used to score TCR-TCR, TCR-HLA and TCR-CMV co-occurrence, with a repertoire-size bias correction applied to TCR pairs. In a later analysis, false discovery rates were estimated by permuting HLA or CMV assignments 20 times. In a later analysis, co-occurring TCRs were grouped using DBSCAN, and TCRdist sequence similarity was added for clustering within HLA-allele-positive subsets. Co-occurrence clustering excluded repertoires with fewer than 30,000 or more than 120,000 public chains, plus five with anomalous nucleotide sharing. TCRdb obtained this table from immuneACCESS and retained in-frame rearrangements with V and J assigned. These tables miss some clones; where compared with another copy, unresolved V genes account for less than half of the shortfall, and the remainder is unexplained. The D gene and trimming were derived from the DNA, and the V and J assignments and clone size from that table. Counted in this sample were 150,000 or so clones; around 80% of them appeared once. The ten largest clones take up about 5.2% of the sample.

Regarding this clone: The antigen this receptor binds is unknown. Base-call qualities are not available, and no considerably larger clone is one nucleotide away.

CDR1 and CDR2 were assigned from the germline V gene as SGHDN and FVKESK. The CDR3, from cysteine to phenylalanine, totals 15 residues. Here the CDR3 DNA is all that survives: 45 bases in frame from base 1. The germline V end is reduced by 4 bases and the J end by 8 bases; junction bases left unmatched: 10. Sequencing input: PBMCs. The chain was built from TRBV14 and TRBJ2-1, with 8 bases matching TRBD2. The TCR was taken from a man aged 25 to 40 in good health and CMV-seropositive. The nucleotide sequence reads TGTGCCAGCAGCCGCTCCGGGGGGGGCGTTTATGAGCAGTTCTTC. Its product reads: CASSRSGGGVYEQFF.